A single sample gave rise to the 3 T cell receptor beta chains below, sequenced in a study of tumor-infiltrating lymphocytes in localized non-small cell lung cancer (dated by TCRdb to the early 2020s). Library preparation used the immunoSEQ multiplex PCR assay. Held by TCRdb, this immuneACCESS table contains in-frame sequences only and omits some clones. Under half of the omission traces to an unresolved V gene where checked; the cause of the rest is unknown. The sample table records over 5,000 clones; around 70% of these occur just once. The leading ten clones occupy around 28% of the sample. The sequenced sample was lung tumor tissue. These receptors were collected from a human donor with non-small cell lung cancer.

The genes are TRBV19 and TRBJ2-4; maybe TRBD2 (5 bases). Trimming stripped 1 base from V and 7 bases from J, with 14 bases between. The length of the CDR3 is 15 residues. Germline V CDR1 and CDR2: LNHDA, SQIVND (reference sequence). As DNA, the CDR3 is TGTGCCAGTAGTATAGGGGAGTTTTATGATAACATTCAGTACTTC. This translates into CASSIGEFYDNIQYF.

This chain uses TRBV7-4 with TRBJ1-4; TRBD1 matches 7 bases. Per the germline V gene, CDR1 is SGHVT and CDR2 is SQSDAQ. CDR3 length equals 15 residues. Unmatched junction bases numbered 9, after V lost 7 bases and J lost 4 bases. The CDR3 DNA follows: TGTGCCAGCAACATAAGGGGGCAGATTAATGAAAAACTGTTTTTT. Residues: CASNIRGQINEKLFF.

The chain has TRBV19 and TRBJ2-1, with D maybe TRBD2 (5 bases). CDR3 length equals 11 residues. Per the germline V gene, CDR1 is LNHDA and CDR2 is SQIVND (reference sequence). With 6 bases removed from V and 11 bases from J, the gap between germline ends came to 11 bases. CDR3 nucleotides: TGTGCCAGTAGATCAGAGGGCAAGCAGTTCTTC. Translation gives CASRSEGKQFF. Using reference TRBV19 and TRBJ2-1 for the parts outside the CDR3, the full variable domain is DGGITQSPKYLFRKEGQNVTLSCEQNLNHDAMYWYRQDPGQGLRLIYYSQIVNDFQKGDIAEGYSVSREKKESFPLTVTSAQKNPTAFYLCASRSEGKQFFGPGTRLTVL.